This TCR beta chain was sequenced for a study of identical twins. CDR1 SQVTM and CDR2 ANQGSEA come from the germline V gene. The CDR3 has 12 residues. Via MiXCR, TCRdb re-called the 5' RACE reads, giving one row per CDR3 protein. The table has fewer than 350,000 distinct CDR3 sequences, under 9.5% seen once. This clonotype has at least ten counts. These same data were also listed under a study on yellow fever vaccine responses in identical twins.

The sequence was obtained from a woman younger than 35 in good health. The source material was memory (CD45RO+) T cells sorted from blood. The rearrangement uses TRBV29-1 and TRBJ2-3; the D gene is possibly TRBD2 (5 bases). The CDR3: CVTAENTDTQYF. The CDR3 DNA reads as TGCGTCACAGCGGAAAACACAGATACGCAGTATTTT.